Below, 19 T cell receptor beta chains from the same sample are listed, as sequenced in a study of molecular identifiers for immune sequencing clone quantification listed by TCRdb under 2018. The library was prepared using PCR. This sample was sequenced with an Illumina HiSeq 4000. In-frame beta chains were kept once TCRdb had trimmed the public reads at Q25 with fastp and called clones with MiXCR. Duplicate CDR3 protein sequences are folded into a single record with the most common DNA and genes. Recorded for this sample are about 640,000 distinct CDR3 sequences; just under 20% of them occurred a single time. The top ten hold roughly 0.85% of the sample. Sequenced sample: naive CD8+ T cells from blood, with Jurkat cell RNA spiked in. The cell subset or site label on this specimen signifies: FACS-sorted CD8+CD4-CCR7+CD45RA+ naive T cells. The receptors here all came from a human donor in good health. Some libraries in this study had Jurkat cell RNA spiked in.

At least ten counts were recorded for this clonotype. The CDR3 DNA sequence: TGTGCCAGCAGTTACTCGGACAGGGCGGGGGCTGAAGCTTTCTTT. It is translated as CASSYSDRAGAEAFF. J is TRBJ1-1 and V is TRBV6-5; TRBD1 aligns across 8 bases. With V trimmed by 0 bases and J by 6 bases, 6 bases remained unmatched. Germline V gene lookup returns CDR1 MNHEY and CDR2 SVGAGI. The CDR3 contains 15 residues.

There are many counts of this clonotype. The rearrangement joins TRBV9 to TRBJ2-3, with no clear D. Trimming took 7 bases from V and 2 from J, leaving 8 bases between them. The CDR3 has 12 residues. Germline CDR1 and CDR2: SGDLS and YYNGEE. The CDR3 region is CASRNFTDTQYF. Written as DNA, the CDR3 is TGTGCCAGCCGAAACTTCACAGATACGCAGTATTTT.

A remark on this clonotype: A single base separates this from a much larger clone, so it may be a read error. The CDR3 bases are TGCGCCAGCAGCCAAGATCGGGCCGATCAGGGGTACATTCAGTACTTC. It specifies CASSQDRADQGYIQYF. This rearrangement joins TRBV4-3 to TRBJ2-4; D might be TRBD1 (6 bases). Trimming removed 0 bases from V and 8 bases from J, with 17 bases in between. The CDR3 totals 16 residues. Germline CDR1 LGHNA, CDR2 YSLEER.

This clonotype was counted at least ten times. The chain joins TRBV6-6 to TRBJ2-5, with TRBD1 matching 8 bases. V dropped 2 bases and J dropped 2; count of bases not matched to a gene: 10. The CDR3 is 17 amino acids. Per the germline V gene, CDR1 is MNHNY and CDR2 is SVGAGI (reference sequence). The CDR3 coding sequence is TGTGCCAGCAGTTACCCGGACAGGGCTTCTTTACAAGAGACCCAGTACTTC. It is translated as CASSYPDRASLQETQYF.

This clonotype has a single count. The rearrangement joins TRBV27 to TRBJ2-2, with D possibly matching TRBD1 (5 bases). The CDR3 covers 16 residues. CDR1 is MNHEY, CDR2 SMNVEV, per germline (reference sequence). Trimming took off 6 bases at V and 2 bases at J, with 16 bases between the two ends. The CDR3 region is CASRTGRQGNTGELFF. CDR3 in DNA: TGTGCCAGCAGGACCGGGCGGCAGGGTAACACCGGGGAGCTGTTTTTT.

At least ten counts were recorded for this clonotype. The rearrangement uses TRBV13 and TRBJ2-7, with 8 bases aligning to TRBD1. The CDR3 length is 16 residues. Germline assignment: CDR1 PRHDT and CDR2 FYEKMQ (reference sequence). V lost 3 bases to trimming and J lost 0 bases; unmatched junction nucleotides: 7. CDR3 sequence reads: CASSLGSGTGSYEQYF. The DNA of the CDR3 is TGTGCCAGCAGCTTGGGTTCCGGGACAGGCTCCTACGAGCAGTACTTC. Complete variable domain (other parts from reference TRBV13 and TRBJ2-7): AAGVIQSPRHLIKEKRETATLKCYPIPRHDTVYWYQQGPGQDPQFLISFYEKMQSDKGSIPDRFSAQQFSDYHSELNMSSLELGDSALYFCASSLGSGTGSYEQYFGPGTRLTVT.

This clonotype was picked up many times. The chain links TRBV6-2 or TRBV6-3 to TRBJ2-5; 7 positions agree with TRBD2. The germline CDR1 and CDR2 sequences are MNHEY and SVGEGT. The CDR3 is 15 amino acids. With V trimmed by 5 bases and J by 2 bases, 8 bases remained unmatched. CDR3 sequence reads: CASSPYSGGQETQYF. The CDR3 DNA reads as TGTGCCAGCAGTCCCTATTCCGGGGGGCAAGAGACCCAGTACTTC.

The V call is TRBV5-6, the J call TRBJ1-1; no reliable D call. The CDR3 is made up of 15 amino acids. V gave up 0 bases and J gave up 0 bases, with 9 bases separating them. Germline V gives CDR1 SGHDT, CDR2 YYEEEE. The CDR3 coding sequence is TGTGCCAGCAGCTTGGGGGTCTTCATGAACACTGAAGCTTTCTTT. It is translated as CASSLGVFMNTEAFF.

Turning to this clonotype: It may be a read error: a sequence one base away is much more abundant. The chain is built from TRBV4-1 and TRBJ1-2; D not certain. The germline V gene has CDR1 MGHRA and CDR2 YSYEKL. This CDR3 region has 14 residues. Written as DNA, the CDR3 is TGCGCCAGCAGCCAAGTAGCTGGGTCCGATGGCTACGCCTTC. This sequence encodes CASSQVAGSDGYAF.

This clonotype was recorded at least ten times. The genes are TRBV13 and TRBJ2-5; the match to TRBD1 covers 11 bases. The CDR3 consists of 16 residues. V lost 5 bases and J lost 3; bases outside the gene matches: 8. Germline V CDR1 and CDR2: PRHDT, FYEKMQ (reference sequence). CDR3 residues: CASSPRDRGYEETQYF. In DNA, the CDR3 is TGTGCCAGCAGCCCGCGGGACAGGGGGTATGAAGAGACCCAGTACTTC.

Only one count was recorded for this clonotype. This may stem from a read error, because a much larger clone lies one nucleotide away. The DNA for the CDR3 is TGTGCCAGCAGTGTACCCCTGGGCACTGAAGCTTTCTTT. Its translation: CASSVPLGTEAFF. The J gene is TRBJ1-1, the V gene TRBV25-1; D gene uncertain. V shed 4 bases and J shed 4 bases, with 10 bases lying between them. The CDR3 is 13 amino acids. The germline gives CDR1 MGHDK, CDR2 SYGVNS.

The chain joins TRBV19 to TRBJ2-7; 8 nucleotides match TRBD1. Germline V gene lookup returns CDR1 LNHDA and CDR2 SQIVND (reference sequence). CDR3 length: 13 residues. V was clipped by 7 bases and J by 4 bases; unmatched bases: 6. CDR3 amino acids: CASKDRDLYEQYF. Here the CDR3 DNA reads TGTGCCAGTAAGGACAGGGATCTATACGAGCAGTACTTC.

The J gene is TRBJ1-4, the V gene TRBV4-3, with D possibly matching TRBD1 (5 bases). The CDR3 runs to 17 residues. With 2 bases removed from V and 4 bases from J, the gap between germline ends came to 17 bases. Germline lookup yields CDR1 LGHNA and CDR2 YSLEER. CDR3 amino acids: CASSQSRQGYGNEKLFF. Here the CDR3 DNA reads TGCGCCAGCAGCCAATCTCGGCAGGGTTACGGTAATGAAAAACTGTTTTTT.

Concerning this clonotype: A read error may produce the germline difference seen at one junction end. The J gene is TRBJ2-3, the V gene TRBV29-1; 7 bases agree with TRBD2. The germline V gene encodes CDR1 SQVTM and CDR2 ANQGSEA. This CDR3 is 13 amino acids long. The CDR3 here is CSVVGGCTGTQYF. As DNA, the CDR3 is TGCAGCGTTGTCGGGGGGTGTACAGGTACGCAGTATTTT.

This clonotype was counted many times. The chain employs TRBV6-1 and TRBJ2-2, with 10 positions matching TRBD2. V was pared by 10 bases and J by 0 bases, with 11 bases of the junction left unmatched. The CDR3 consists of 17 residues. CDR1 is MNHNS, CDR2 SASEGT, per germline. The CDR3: CAIPLAGPKPNTGELFF. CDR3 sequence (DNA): TGTGCCATCCCACTAGCGGGGCCTAAACCGAACACCGGGGAGCTGTTTTTT.

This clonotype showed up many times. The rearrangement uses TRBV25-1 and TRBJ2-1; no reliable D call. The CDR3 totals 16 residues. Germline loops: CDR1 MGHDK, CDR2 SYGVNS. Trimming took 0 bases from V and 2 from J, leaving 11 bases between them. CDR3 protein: CASSEYGAQTYNEQFF. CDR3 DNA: TGTGCCAGCAGTGAATACGGTGCCCAGACCTACAATGAGCAGTTCTTC.

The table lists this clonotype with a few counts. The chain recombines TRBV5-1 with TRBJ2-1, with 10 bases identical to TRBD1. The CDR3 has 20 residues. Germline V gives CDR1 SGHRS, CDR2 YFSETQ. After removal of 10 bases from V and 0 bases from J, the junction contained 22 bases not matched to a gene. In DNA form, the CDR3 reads TGCGCCTATCACCACCGACAGGGGGCGTGGGTGTGGAGCTCCTACAATGAGCAGTTCTTC. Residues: CAYHHRQGAWVWSSYNEQFF.

CDR3 protein: CASSPQPGGSYNEQFF. For the CDR3, the DNA is TGTGCCAGCAGCCCTCAACCGGGGGGTTCCTACAATGAGCAGTTCTTC. The chain uses TRBV7-6 and TRBJ2-1; 7 bases align to TRBD2. CDR1 is SGHVS and CDR2 is FNYEAQ in the germline V gene. This CDR3 contains 16 residues. V lost 5 bases, J lost 1 base, and 8 bases stayed unmatched.

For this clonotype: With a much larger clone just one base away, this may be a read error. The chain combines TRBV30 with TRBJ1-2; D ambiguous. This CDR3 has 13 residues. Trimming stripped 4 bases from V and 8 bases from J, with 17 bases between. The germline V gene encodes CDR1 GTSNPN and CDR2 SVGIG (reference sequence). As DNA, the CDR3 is TGTGCCTGGAACCCCGGCAGGAGGCTAGGCTACACCTTC. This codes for CAWNPGRRLGYTF.